The 32 T cell receptor beta chains given below trace back to one sample, sequenced in a study of blood T cell repertoires in COVID-19. Profiled with immunoSEQ multiplex PCR; TCRdb holds only in-frame clones, not every one. The sample holds some 200,000 clones, roughly 80% seen once. The sequenced sample consisted of PBMCs or T cells enriched from blood (not recorded which). The receptor set was obtained from a man aged 40-49 years who had recovered from COVID-19.

In DNA, the CDR3 is TGTGCCAGCAGCCTCGGGACAGTTCAATACAATGAGCAGTTCTTC. Encoded protein: CASSLGTVQYNEQFF. This chain links TRBV6-2 or TRBV6-3 with TRBJ2-1; 7 nucleotides line up with TRBD1. Germline loops: CDR1 MNHEY, CDR2 SVGEGT. The junction had 9 bases not matched to a gene; V was cut back by 6 bases and J by 4 bases. CDR3 size: 15 residues.

The chain employs TRBV7-2 and TRBJ2-7; 7 bases match TRBD1. V lost 2 bases, J lost 0 bases, and 1 base stayed unmatched. The CDR3 totals 14 residues. Germline V gene lookup returns CDR1 SGHTA and CDR2 FQGNSA. The CDR3 coding sequence is TGTGCCAGCAGCTTACAGGGGGACTCCTACGAGCAGTACTTC. It translates to CASSLQGDSYEQYF.

The gene calls are TRBV3-1 (or the pseudogene TRBV3-2) and TRBJ1-2, with TRBD1 matching 9 bases. Germline V gene sequence: CDR1 LGHDT, CDR2 YNNKEL (reference sequence). This CDR3 has 15 residues. V gave up 0 bases and J gave up 4 bases; unmatched junction bases: 3. In nucleotides, the CDR3 is TGTGCCAGCAGCCAAGATGGACAGGGGATCTATGGCTACACCTTC. Protein sequence: CASSQDGQGIYGYTF.

This clone was seen only once. This chain joins TRBV7-2 and TRBJ2-1, with TRBD2 matching 7 bases. This CDR3 has 16 amino acids. Germline V CDR1 and CDR2: SGHTA, FQGNSA. Trimming took 5 bases from V and 1 from J; bases not matched to a gene: 8. This CDR3 reads CASSPGGSGSYNEQFF. The CDR3 DNA reads as TGTGCCAGCAGCCCGGGCGGGAGCGGGTCCTACAATGAGCAGTTCTTC.

The chain couples TRBV10-3 to TRBJ2-6; 12 bases are a match to TRBD1. Losses at the gene ends were 11 bases for V and 1 base for J; bases not matched to a gene: 6. The CDR3 spans 16 residues. Germline CDR1 and CDR2: ENHRY and SYGVKD. The CDR3 protein is CASQGQGASGANVLTF. Written as DNA, the CDR3 is TGTGCCTCCCAGGGACAGGGGGCTTCTGGGGCCAACGTCCTGACTTTC.

This clone has a handful of counts. The chain uses TRBV9 and TRBJ1-4; 8 nucleotides match TRBD1. Per the germline V gene, CDR1 is SGDLS and CDR2 is YYNGEE. This CDR3 has 15 residues. Unmatched junction bases numbered 4, after V lost 0 bases and J lost 6 bases. DNA for the CDR3: TGTGCCAGCAGCGTAGGGACAGGGAGGGATGAAAAACTGTTTTTT. Its protein is CASSVGTGRDEKLFF.

V and J are TRBV9 and TRBJ1-6, with D uncertain. V was trimmed by 0 bases and J by 0 bases, leaving 10 bases between them. The CDR3 consists of 17 residues. The germline V gene encodes CDR1 SGDLS and CDR2 YYNGEE. CDR3 in amino acids: CASSVDPRGSYNSPLHF. The CDR3 DNA follows: TGTGCCAGCAGCGTAGACCCTCGGGGCTCCTATAATTCACCCCTCCACTTT.

The chain uses TRBV7-9 and TRBJ1-2; the match to TRBD1 covers 8 bases. CDR3 length: 13 residues. Per the germline V gene, CDR1 is SEHNR and CDR2 is FQNEAQ (reference sequence). V shed 5 bases and J 4 bases; nucleotides not matched to a gene: 3. The CDR3 reads CASSQGALYGYTF. Written as DNA, the CDR3 is TGTGCCAGCAGCCAGGGGGCCCTCTATGGCTACACCTTC.

This rearrangement joins TRBV28 to TRBJ2-7; 8 nucleotides match TRBD1. The germline V gene encodes CDR1 MDHEN and CDR2 SYDVKM. V lost 5 bases to trimming and J lost 7 bases; unmatched junction nucleotides: 10. The CDR3 contains 14 residues. The CDR3, as DNA: TGTGCCAGCAGTCGACAGGGGACAAAAGGGGAGCAGTACTTC. Protein product: CASSRQGTKGEQYF. The entire variable domain, with the rest obtained from reference TRBV28 and TRBJ2-7, is as follows: DVKVTQSSRYLVKRTGEKVFLECVQDMDHENMFWYRQDPGLGLRLIYFSYDVKMKEKGDIPEGYSVSREKKERFSLILESASTNQTSMYLCASSRQGTKGEQYFGPGTRLTVT.

The rearrangement uses TRBV7-2 and TRBJ1-5; 8 positions agree with TRBD1. This CDR3 spans 14 amino acids. From germline, CDR1 is SGHTA and CDR2 FQGNSA. V lost 5 bases, J lost 6 bases, and 6 bases stayed unmatched. The CDR3 nucleotides read TGTGCCAGCAGCGTTGGGACAGGAGCTCAGCCCCAGCATTTT. Translated, it gives CASSVGTGAQPQHF.

The chain uses TRBV6-5 and TRBJ2-7, with 8 bases lining up with TRBD1. The germline CDR1 and CDR2 sequences are MNHEY and SVGAGI. Unmatched junction bases numbered 6, after V lost 4 bases and J lost 7 bases. The CDR3 sequence is 13 residues long. The CDR3 loop is CASSSDRGREQYV. DNA of the CDR3: TGTGCCAGCAGTTCCGACAGGGGTAGGGAGCAGTACGTC.

The rearrangement uses TRBV6-5 and TRBJ1-2; TRBD1 matches at 7 bases. This CDR3 contains 15 residues. Germline CDR1 MNHEY, CDR2 SVGAGI. V was clipped by 0 bases and J by 7 bases; unmatched bases: 8. The DNA of the CDR3 is TGTGCCAGCAGTTACTCGTCGCAGGGGGTGGGTGGCTACACCTTC. Protein: CASSYSSQGVGGYTF.

The table lists this clone with a few counts. The gene calls are TRBV4-3 and TRBJ2-1; D remains ambiguous. V was cut by 1 base and J by 9 bases, with 13 bases left in between. The CDR3 has 14 amino acids. Per germline, CDR1 LGHNA and CDR2 YSLEER. The CDR3 sequence is CASSQAGTYFEQFF. The CDR3 DNA is TGCGCCAGCAGCCAAGCGGGTACCTACTTTGAGCAGTTCTTC.

CDR3: CASSPLGAGADYEQYF. CDR3 sequence (DNA): TGTGCCAGCTCACCACTCGGTGCAGGGGCGGATTACGAGCAGTACTTC. The chain links TRBV18 to TRBJ2-7; TRBD1 is a possible D gene (6 bases). V lost 1 base, J lost 4 bases, and 17 bases lay in between. Germline CDR1 reads KGHSH; CDR2 reads LQKENI. The CDR3 sequence is 16 residues long. Variable domain in full (rest from reference TRBV18 and TRBJ2-7): NAGVMQNPRHLVRRRGQEARLRCSPMKGHSHVYWYRQLPEEGLKFMVYLQKENIIDESGMPKERFSAEFPKEGPSILRIQQVVRGDSAAYFCASSPLGAGADYEQYFGPGTRLTVT.

The chain couples TRBV15 to TRBJ2-7, with D maybe TRBD2 (6 bases). The germline CDR1 and CDR2 sequences are LNHNV and YYDKDF (reference sequence). With 0 bases removed from V and 4 bases from J, the gap between germline ends came to 10 bases. The CDR3 has 14 residues. The CDR3 nucleotides are TGTGCCACCAGCAGAGATCCCAGCGGGTACGAGCAGTACGTC. Amino acids: CATSRDPSGYEQYV.

The chain couples TRBV13 to TRBJ2-7; 7 nucleotides match TRBD2. The CDR3 loop spans 13 amino acids. Losses at the gene ends were 4 bases for V and 2 bases for J; bases not matched to a gene: 2. Germline CDR1 and CDR2: PRHDT and FYEKMQ (reference sequence). The CDR3 is CASSSGTTYEQYF. The CDR3 bases are TGTGCCAGCAGCTCCGGGACTACCTACGAGCAGTACTTC.

With regard to this clone: The sample holds other DNA sequences that translate to the same CDR3. The V call is TRBV5-5, the J call TRBJ2-2, with 14 bases matching TRBD2. Germline values: CDR1 SGHKS, CDR2 YYEKEE (reference sequence). This CDR3 spans 18 amino acids. The V segment lost 2 bases and the J segment 0 bases; nucleotides outside the gene matches: 3. The CDR3 coding sequence is TGTGCCAGCAGCTTAGGACTAGCGGGAGGCCCGAACACCGGGGAGCTGTTTTTT. Its translation is CASSLGLAGGPNTGELFF. Using reference TRBV5-5 and TRBJ2-2 for the parts outside the CDR3, the full variable domain is DAGVTQSPTHLIKTRGQQVTLRCSPISGHKSVSWYQQVLGQGPQFIFQYYEKEERGRGNFPDRFSARQFPNYSSELNVNALLLGDSALYLCASSLGLAGGPNTGELFFGEGSRLTVL.

The V and J genes are TRBV12-3 or TRBV12-4 and TRBJ1-1; D is unresolved. With 7 bases removed from V and 0 bases from J, the gap between germline ends came to 9 bases. The CDR3 is 13 amino acids. The CDR3 spells CASISGLNTEAFF. In DNA, the CDR3 is TGTGCCAGCATCTCAGGTTTGAACACTGAAGCTTTCTTT.

The V call is TRBV4-2, the J call TRBJ2-7; D may be TRBD2 (5 bases). The CDR3 contains 16 residues. The germline V and J ends were trimmed by 1 base and 3 bases, with 16 bases remaining between them. CDR1 is LGHNA, CDR2 YNFKEQ, per germline. The chain's CDR3 is CASSQGSGSNLYEQYF. DNA for the CDR3: TGTGCCAGCAGCCAAGGGAGCGGTAGTAACCTCTACGAGCAGTACTTC.

J is TRBJ1-1 and V is TRBV7-2, with TRBD1 matching 7 bases. CDR3 length: 13 residues. V lost 3 bases, J lost 3 bases, and 1 base stayed unmatched. CDR1 and CDR2 (germline): SGHTA, FQGNSA. The CDR3, as DNA: TGTGCCAGCAGCTTCCAGGGGGACACTGAAGCTTTCTTT. It is translated as CASSFQGDTEAFF.

This clone was seen more than once but under ten times. The chain employs TRBV19 and TRBJ1-6; D may be TRBD1 (5 bases). The CDR3 has 15 residues. Germline V gene data show CDR1 as LNHDA and CDR2 as SQIVND (reference sequence). V gave up 8 bases and J gave up 7 bases, with 18 bases separating them. The CDR3 reads CASQQGVLFNSPLHF. The CDR3 nucleotides read TGTGCCAGTCAGCAGGGTGTTTTATTCAATTCACCCCTCCACTTT.

The rearrangement joins TRBV10-3 to TRBJ1-1; D ambiguous. The CDR3 covers 13 residues. V was pared by 2 bases and J by 1 base, with 5 bases between. CDR1 ENHRY and CDR2 SYGVKD come from the germline V gene. CDR3 protein: CAISEQQNTEAFF. The DNA of the CDR3 is TGTGCCATCAGTGAGCAACAGAACACTGAAGCTTTCTTT.

CDR3 in amino acids: CASPGQGLYEQYF. The CDR3 DNA reads as TGTGCCAGTCCCGGACAGGGGCTCTACGAGCAGTACTTC. The chain is built from TRBV5-6 and TRBJ2-7; 9 nucleotides agree with TRBD1. Germline loops: CDR1 SGHDT, CDR2 YYEEEE. The CDR3 extends over 13 amino acids. J gave up 3 bases and V 8 bases, and 6 bases lay outside the gene matches.

The chain uses TRBV29-1 and TRBJ1-2; tentatively, D is TRBD1 (6 bases). Looked up from germline, CDR1 is SQVTM and CDR2 is ANQGSEA. The germline V and J ends were trimmed by 4 bases and 4 bases, with 13 bases remaining between them. The CDR3 is 13 amino acids. CDR3 bases: TGCAGCGTTGGGGCTAGGGGGTTCTATGGCTACACCTTC. Translation gives CSVGARGFYGYTF.

The rearrangement joins TRBV6-4 to TRBJ2-7; 12 nucleotides align to TRBD2. V lost 4 bases, J lost 1 base, and 8 bases stayed unmatched. Germline CDR1 is MRHNA and CDR2 is SNTAGT. The CDR3 has 17 residues. The CDR3: CASSGRTSGTFSYEQYF. CDR3 DNA sequence: TGTGCCAGCAGTGGGAGGACTAGCGGGACCTTTTCCTACGAGCAGTACTTC.

This clone was recorded a few times. The chain combines TRBV7-2 with TRBJ1-1, with a tentative D call TRBD1 (5 bases). The CDR3 totals 14 residues. V shed 0 bases and J shed 3 bases, with 8 bases lying between them. Germline CDR1 SGHTA, CDR2 FQGNSA. CDR3 in DNA: TGTGCCAGCAGCTTAGCAGGGGTTGACACTGAAGCTTTCTTT. Protein sequence: CASSLAGVDTEAFF.

This chain uses TRBV4-3 with TRBJ1-2; D is perhaps TRBD1 (5 bases). Germline V gene lookup returns CDR1 LGHNA and CDR2 YSLEER. CDR3 size: 17 residues. V was trimmed by 1 base and J by 6 bases, leaving 21 bases between them. The CDR3 coding sequence is TGCGCCAGCAGCCAAGTATCAAACGGGGGAGGACTCCATGGCTACACCTTC. It translates to CASSQVSNGGGLHGYTF.

This rearrangement joins TRBV5-1 to TRBJ1-1; no clear D. The V and J ends lost 0 bases and 1 base respectively, with 7 bases between them. The CDR3 totals 14 residues. The germline CDR1 and CDR2 sequences are SGHRS and YFSETQ. CDR3: CASSLGIGNTEAFF. CDR3 nucleotides: TGCGCCAGCAGCTTGGGTATCGGGAACACTGAAGCTTTCTTT.

The chain is built from TRBV9 and TRBJ1-3; TRBD1 matches 10 bases. The V gene's germline CDR1 is SGDLS and CDR2 YYNGEE. Germline trimming cut 3 bases from V and 4 bases from J; bases unmatched to any gene: 4. CDR3 length: 15 residues. CDR3 DNA sequence: TGTGCCAGCAGCGCCGACAGGGGGCTAGGAAACACCATATATTTT. Translated: CASSADRGLGNTIYF.

This rearrangement joins TRBV28 to TRBJ1-3, with unresolved D. CDR3 length: 14 residues. Germline assignment: CDR1 MDHEN and CDR2 SYDVKM. V was clipped by 5 bases and J by 4 bases, with 12 bases between them. The CDR3: CASSRLPAGNTIYF. CDR3 nucleotides: TGTGCCAGCAGTCGCCTACCTGCGGGAAACACCATATATTTT. The whole variable domain, remainder taken from reference TRBV28 and TRBJ1-3, is DVKVTQSSRYLVKRTGEKVFLECVQDMDHENMFWYRQDPGLGLRLIYFSYDVKMKEKGDIPEGYSVSREKKERFSLILESASTNQTSMYLCASSRLPAGNTIYFGEGSWLTVV.

The chain's CDR3 is CASTRTGEVQPQHF. As DNA, the CDR3 is TGTGCCAGCACGCGGACAGGGGAAGTTCAGCCCCAGCATTTT. The chain couples TRBV2 to TRBJ1-5, with 9 positions matching TRBD1. V dropped 7 bases and J dropped 6; count of bases not matched to a gene: 7. CDR1 is SNHLY and CDR2 is FYNNEI in the germline V gene. The CDR3 has 14 amino acids.

The sample holds one count of this clone. The gene calls are TRBV24-1 and TRBJ2-1; 16 nucleotides line up with TRBD2. The CDR3 consists of 15 residues. Per germline, CDR1 KGHDR and CDR2 SFDVKD. V trimming: 3 bases; J trimming: 10 bases; junction bases outside the gene matches: 2. CDR3 sequence reads: CATSDPGLAGGEQFF. The CDR3 bases are TGTGCCACCAGTGATCCGGGACTAGCGGGAGGGGAGCAGTTCTTC.